A single sample is the source of the 11 T cell receptor beta chains below, sequenced in a study of CD8+CD57+ T cells in acquired aplastic anemia. According to the study, genomic DNA was the template for TCR beta VDJ and CDR3 profiling. TCRdb reanalysed the reads using MiXCR and keeps one entry per CDR3 protein. The table has some 170,000 distinct CDR3 sequences, 71% seen once; the top ten hold approximately 48%. CD8+CD57+ cell expansion had been shown by flow cytometry in patients chosen for sequencing. The sequenced material came from sorted CD4+, CD8+, or CD8+CD57+ T cells (not recorded which) from PBMCs. The receptors here all came from a human donor with aplastic anemia.

This clonotype has just one count. Written as DNA, the CDR3 is TGCAGTGCTGCGACAGGGTCCAATGGCTACACCTTC. Translated: CSAATGSNGYTF. The chain uses TRBV20-1 and TRBJ1-2, with 7 bases that match TRBD1. Germline V lookup: CDR1 DFQATT, CDR2 SNEGSKA (reference sequence). The CDR3 length is 12 residues. The junction had 6 bases not matched to a gene; V was cut back by 5 bases and J by 6 bases.

The chain carries TRBV2 and TRBJ1-6; 7 bases fit TRBD1. The germline V gene encodes CDR1 SNHLY and CDR2 FYNNEI. The CDR3 totals 15 residues. After removal of 6 bases from V and 10 bases from J, the junction contained 12 bases not matched to a gene. CDR3 residues: CASSQVGGVRSPLHF. For the CDR3, the DNA is TGTGCCAGCAGCCAAGTAGGGGGCGTTCGGTCACCCCTCCACTTT.

The V and J genes are TRBV7-2 and TRBJ2-1, with 9 bases that match TRBD1. The CDR3 runs to 13 residues. The germline V gene encodes CDR1 SGHTA and CDR2 FQGNSA. Unmatched junction bases numbered 8, after V lost 5 bases and J lost 12 bases. This CDR3 reads CASSGRTGVGQFF. Here the CDR3 DNA reads TGTGCCAGCAGCGGGAGGACAGGGGTTGGGCAGTTCTTC.

This clonotype was detected only a few times. The rearrangement links TRBV20-1 to TRBJ2-6; no clear D gene. Germline values: CDR1 DFQATT, CDR2 SNEGSKA (reference sequence). The CDR3 is 12 amino acids. Deletions cut 5 bases from V and 2 bases from J, with 4 bases between. CDR3 protein: CSAPPGANVLTF. Written as DNA, the CDR3 is TGCAGTGCTCCCCCTGGGGCCAACGTCCTGACTTTC.

The chain is built from TRBV11-3 and TRBJ2-1; TRBD2 matches 13 bases. Unmatched junction bases numbered 6, after V lost 8 bases and J lost 8 bases. Germline V CDR1 and CDR2: SGHNT, YENEEA. This CDR3 spans 14 amino acids. The CDR3 region is CASFRTSGSYEQFF. CDR3 sequence (DNA): TGTGCCAGCTTTAGGACTAGCGGGAGCTATGAGCAGTTCTTC.

J is TRBJ2-1 and V is TRBV2; D perhaps matches TRBD2 (5 bases). Germline assignment: CDR1 SNHLY and CDR2 FYNNEI. V lost 2 bases and J 6 bases, leaving 8 bases between the germline ends. This CDR3 comprises 13 residues. The DNA for the CDR3 is TGTGCCAGCAGTGAAATGGGAGTCAATGAGCAGTTCTTC. Translating gives CASSEMGVNEQFF.

The chain carries TRBV5-6 and TRBJ2-1; perhaps TRBD2 as D (5 bases). V was shortened by 4 bases and J by 12 bases, with 11 bases between the two germline ends. Germline V gives CDR1 SGHDT, CDR2 YYEEEE. The CDR3 is 11 amino acids. The CDR3 is CASSPSGGQFF. CDR3 nucleotide sequence: TGTGCCAGCAGCCCGAGCGGTGGGCAGTTCTTC.

This clonotype was counted only a few times. The rearrangement uses TRBV7-3 and TRBJ2-3, with a weak D call TRBD1 (5 bases). The CDR3 is 13 amino acids. The germline gives CDR1 SGHTA, CDR2 FQGTGA. Trimming removed 5 bases from V and 5 bases from J, with 11 bases in between. The CDR3 nucleotides are TGTGCCAGCAGCGCCAACAGGCGAGATACGCAGTATTTT. Amino acids: CASSANRRDTQYF.

The chain recombines TRBV11-3 with TRBJ2-3; tentatively, D is TRBD2 (5 bases). Per germline, CDR1 SGHNT and CDR2 YENEEA. With 0 bases removed from V and 6 bases from J, the gap between germline ends came to 10 bases. The CDR3 runs to 14 residues. CDR3 sequence: CASSLELDADTQYF. CDR3 sequence (DNA): TGTGCCAGCAGCTTAGAACTAGATGCGGATACGCAGTATTTT.

This clonotype was detected ten times or more. The rearrangement joins TRBV28 to TRBJ2-7; D perhaps matches TRBD2 (5 bases). Germline V CDR1 and CDR2: MDHEN, SYDVKM. The CDR3 has 14 amino acids. Trimming shortened V by 3 bases and J by 2 bases, and 11 bases separated the two germline ends. The CDR3 region has the DNA TGTGCCAGCAGTTTGCATCGGGAACCCTACGAGCAGTACTTC. Translation gives CASSLHREPYEQYF. The entire variable domain, with the rest obtained from reference TRBV28 and TRBJ2-7, is as follows: DVKVTQSSRYLVKRTGEKVFLECVQDMDHENMFWYRQDPGLGLRLIYFSYDVKMKEKGDIPEGYSVSREKKERFSLILESASTNQTSMYLCASSLHREPYEQYFGPGTRLTVT.

This rearrangement joins TRBV6-4 to TRBJ2-4, with 8 bases identical to TRBD1. V shed 5 bases and J 5 bases; nucleotides not matched to a gene: 5. CDR1 is MRHNA and CDR2 is SNTAGT in the germline V gene. CDR3 length equals 14 residues. The CDR3 here is CASSKDRAENIQYF. The CDR3 nucleotides are TGTGCCAGCAGTAAGGACAGGGCAGAAAACATTCAGTACTTC.